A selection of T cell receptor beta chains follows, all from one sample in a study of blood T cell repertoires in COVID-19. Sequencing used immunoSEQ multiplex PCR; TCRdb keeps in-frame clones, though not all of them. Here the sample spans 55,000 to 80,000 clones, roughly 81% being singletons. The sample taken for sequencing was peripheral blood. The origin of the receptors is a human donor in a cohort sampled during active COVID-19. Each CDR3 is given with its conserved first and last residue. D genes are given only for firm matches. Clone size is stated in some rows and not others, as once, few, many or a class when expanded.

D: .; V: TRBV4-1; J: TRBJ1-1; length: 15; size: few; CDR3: CASSHSGLKDTEAFF; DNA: TGCGCCAGCAGCCACTCGGGACTGAAGGACACTGAAGCTTTCTTT
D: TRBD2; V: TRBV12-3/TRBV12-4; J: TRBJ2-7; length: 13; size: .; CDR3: CASSSTSDYEQYF; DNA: TGTGCCAGCAGTTCGACTAGCGATTACGAGCAGTACTTC
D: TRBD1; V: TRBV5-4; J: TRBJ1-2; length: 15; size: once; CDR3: CASSPGTGEGYGYTF; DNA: TGTGCCAGCAGCCCTGGGACAGGGGAGGGGTATGGCTACACCTTC
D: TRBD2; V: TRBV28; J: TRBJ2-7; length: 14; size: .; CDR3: CASSPGGARYEQYF; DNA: TGTGCCAGCTCACCCGGGGGGGCAAGATACGAGCAGTACTTC
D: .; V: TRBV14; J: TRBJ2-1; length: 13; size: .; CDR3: CASSRQSYNEQFF; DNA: TGTGCCAGCAGCCGACAGTCCTACAATGAGCAGTTCTTC
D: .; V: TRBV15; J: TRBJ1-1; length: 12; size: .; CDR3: CATRRGYTEAFF; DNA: TGTGCCACCAGACGCGGTTACACTGAAGCTTTCTTT
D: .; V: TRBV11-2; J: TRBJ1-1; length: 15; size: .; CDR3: CASSRLLRTNTEAFF; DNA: TGTGCCAGCAGCCGACTTCTCCGTACCAACACTGAAGCTTTCTTT
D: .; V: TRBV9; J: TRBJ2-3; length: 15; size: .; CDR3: CASSVGSGYTDTQYF; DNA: TGTGCCAGCAGCGTAGGGAGCGGGTACACAGATACGCAGTATTTT
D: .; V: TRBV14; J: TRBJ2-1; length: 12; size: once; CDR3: CASSHLENEQFF; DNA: TGTGCCAGCAGCCATCTAGAAAATGAGCAGTTCTTC
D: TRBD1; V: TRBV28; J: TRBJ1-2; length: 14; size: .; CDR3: CASSSGTGKYGYTF; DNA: TGTGCCAGCAGTTCCGGGACAGGAAAATATGGCTACACCTTC
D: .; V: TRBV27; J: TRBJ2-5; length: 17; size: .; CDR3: CASSLSKGIPFQETQYF; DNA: TGTGCCAGCAGTTTATCGAAGGGGATACCTTTCCAAGAGACCCAGTACTTC
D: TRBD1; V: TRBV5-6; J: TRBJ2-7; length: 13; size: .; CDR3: CASSTQGDREQYF; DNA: TGTGCCAGCAGTACCCAGGGGGATCGCGAGCAGTACTTC
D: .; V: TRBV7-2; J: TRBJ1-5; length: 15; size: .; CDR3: CASSLFHGSNQPQHF; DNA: TGTGCCAGCAGCTTATTCCACGGGAGCAATCAGCCCCAGCATTTT
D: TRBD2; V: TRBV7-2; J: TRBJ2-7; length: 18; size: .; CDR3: CASSLVGGTSGPLYEQYF; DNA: TGTGCCAGCAGCTTAGTTGGGGGAACTAGCGGACCTCTCTACGAGCAGTACTTC
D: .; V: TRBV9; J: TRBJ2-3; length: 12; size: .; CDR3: CASSDRGDTQYF; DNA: TGTGCCAGCAGCGACCGAGGGGATACGCAGTATTTT
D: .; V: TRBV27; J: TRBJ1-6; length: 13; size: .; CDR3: CASSLGARSPLHF; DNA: TGTGCCAGCAGTTTGGGGGCAAGATCACCCCTCCACTTT
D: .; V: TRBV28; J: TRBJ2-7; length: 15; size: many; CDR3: CASGPKPGSPYEQYF; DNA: TGTGCCAGCGGTCCTAAGCCGGGGTCACCATACGAGCAGTACTTC
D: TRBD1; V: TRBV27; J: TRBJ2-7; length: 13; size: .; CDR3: CASGPGTAYEQYF; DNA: TGTGCCAGCGGCCCCGGGACAGCCTACGAGCAGTACTTC
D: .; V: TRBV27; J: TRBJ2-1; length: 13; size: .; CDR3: CASKYGGTGEQFF; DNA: TGTGCCAGCAAGTATGGCGGGACGGGTGAGCAGTTCTTC
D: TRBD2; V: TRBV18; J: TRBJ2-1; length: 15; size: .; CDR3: CASSPDPSGNEIPFF; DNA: TGTGCCAGCTCACCAGACCCTAGCGGGAATGAGATCCCGTTCTTC
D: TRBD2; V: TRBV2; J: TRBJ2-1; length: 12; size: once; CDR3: CASSEERGIGFF; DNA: TGTGCCAGCAGTGAAGAGCGGGGGATTGGGTTCTTC
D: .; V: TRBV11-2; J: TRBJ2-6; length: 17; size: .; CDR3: CASSFLGDISGANVLTF; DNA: TGTGCCAGCAGCTTCTTAGGGGATATCTCTGGGGCCAACGTCCTGACTTTC
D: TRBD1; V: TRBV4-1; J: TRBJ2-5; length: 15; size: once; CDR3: CASSQDGDRGETQYF; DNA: TGCGCCAGCAGCCAAGATGGGGACAGGGGAGAGACCCAGTACTTC
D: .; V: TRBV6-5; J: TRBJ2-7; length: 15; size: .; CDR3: CASSSISGSSYEQYF; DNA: TGTGCCAGCAGTTCTATTTCCGGGTCCTCCTACGAGCAGTACTTC
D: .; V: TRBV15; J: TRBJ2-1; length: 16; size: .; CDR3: CATSPRRRIVDNEQFF; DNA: TGTGCCACCAGCCCTAGGAGGCGAATAGTGGACAATGAGCAGTTCTTC
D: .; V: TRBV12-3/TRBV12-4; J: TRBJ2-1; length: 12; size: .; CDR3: CASSPVYNEQFF; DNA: TGTGCCAGCAGCCCCGTGTACAATGAGCAGTTCTTC
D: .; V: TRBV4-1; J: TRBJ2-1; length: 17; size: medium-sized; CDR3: CASSQDKSSSSYNEQFF; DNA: TGCGCCAGCAGCCAAGATAAGTCAAGTAGCTCCTACAATGAGCAGTTCTTC
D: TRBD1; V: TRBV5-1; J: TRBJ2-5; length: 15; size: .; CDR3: CASSPGDRGQETQYF; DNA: TGCGCCAGCAGCCCCGGTGACAGGGGACAAGAGACCCAGTACTTC
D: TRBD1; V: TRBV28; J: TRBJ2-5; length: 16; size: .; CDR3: CASSAPVSGQGGTQYF; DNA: TGTGCCAGCAGTGCTCCCGTATCGGGACAGGGGGGGACCCAGTACTTC
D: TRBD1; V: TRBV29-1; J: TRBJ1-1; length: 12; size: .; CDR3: CSFGQANTEAFF; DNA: TGCAGCTTCGGACAGGCGAACACTGAAGCTTTCTTT
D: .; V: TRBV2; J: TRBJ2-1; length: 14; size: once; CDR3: CASKPDRDYNEQFF; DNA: TGTGCCAGCAAGCCCGACAGAGACTACAATGAGCAGTTCTTC
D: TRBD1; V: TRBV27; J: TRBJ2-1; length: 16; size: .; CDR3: CASSFTGGSSYNEQFF; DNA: TGTGCCAGCAGTTTCACAGGGGGAAGCTCCTACAATGAGCAGTTCTTC
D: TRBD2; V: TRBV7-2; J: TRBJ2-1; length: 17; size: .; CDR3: CASSLRLAGGSYNEQFF; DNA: TGTGCCAGCAGCTTAAGACTAGCGGGAGGGTCCTACAATGAGCAGTTCTTC
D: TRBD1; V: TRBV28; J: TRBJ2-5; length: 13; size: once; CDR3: CASRLTGTETQYF; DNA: TGTGCCAGCCGATTGACAGGGACAGAGACCCAGTACTTC
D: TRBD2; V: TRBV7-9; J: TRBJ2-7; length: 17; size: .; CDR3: CASSSPLASGGVYEQYF; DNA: TGTGCCAGCAGCTCCCCATTGGCTAGCGGGGGGGTCTACGAGCAGTACTTC
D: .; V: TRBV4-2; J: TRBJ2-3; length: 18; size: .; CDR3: CASSQEREAPPWGDTQYF; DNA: TGTGCCAGCAGCCAAGAGCGGGAAGCCCCTCCGTGGGGGGATACGCAGTATTTT
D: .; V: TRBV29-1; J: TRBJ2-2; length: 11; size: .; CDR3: CSTRDTGELFF; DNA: TGCAGCACTAGGGACACCGGGGAGCTGTTTTTT
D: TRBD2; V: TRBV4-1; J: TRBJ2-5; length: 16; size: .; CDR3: CASSHPGGEIQETQYF; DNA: TGCGCCAGCAGCCATCCGGGGGGGGAAATCCAAGAGACCCAGTACTTC
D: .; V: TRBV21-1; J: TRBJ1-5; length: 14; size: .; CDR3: CASSKDRGNQPQHF; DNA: TGTGCCAGCAGCAAAGACAGGGGGAATCAGCCCCAGCATTTT
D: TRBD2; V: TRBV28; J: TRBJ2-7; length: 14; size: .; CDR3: CASSLSGSSYEQYF; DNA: TGTGCCAGCAGTTTAAGCGGGAGCTCCTACGAGCAGTACTTC
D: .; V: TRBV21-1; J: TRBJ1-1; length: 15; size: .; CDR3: CASSKGGQGDTEAFF; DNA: TGTGCCAGCAGCAAAGGGGGACAGGGGGACACTGAAGCTTTCTTT